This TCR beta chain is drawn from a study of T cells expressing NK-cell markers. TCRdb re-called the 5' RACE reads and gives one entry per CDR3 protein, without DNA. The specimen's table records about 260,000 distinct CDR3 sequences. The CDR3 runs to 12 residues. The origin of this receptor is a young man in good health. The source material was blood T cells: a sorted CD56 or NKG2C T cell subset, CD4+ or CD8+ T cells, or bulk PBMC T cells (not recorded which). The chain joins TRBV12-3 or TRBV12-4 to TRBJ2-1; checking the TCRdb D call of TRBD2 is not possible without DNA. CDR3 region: CAVEFTSGSNFF.